This TCR beta chain was documented in a study of T cells in Graves' hyperthyroidism and ophthalmopathy. Amplification of TCR beta CDR3 regions used RNA as the template. During a first-round RT-PCR of the TCR CDR3, the HTBI primer set was used. MiXCR, run by TCRdb on the multiplex PCR reads, gives a single entry per CDR3 protein. In the table there are approximately 430,000 distinct CDR3 sequences, about 15% of which are singletons. Per the germline V gene, CDR1 is LNHDA and CDR2 is SQIVND (reference sequence). V was cut by 5 bases and J by 7 bases, with 19 bases left in between. This CDR3 has 15 amino acids.

This rearrangement joins TRBV19 to TRBJ2-3, with a weak D call TRBD2 (5 bases). This sequence originates from a woman aged 18-35 years with Graves' hyperthyroidism. Source material: blood. The CDR3 nucleotides are TGTGCCAGTAGTCTCGGACTGGCGGATCGGAATACGCAGTATTTT. Translated: CASSLGLADRNTQYF.